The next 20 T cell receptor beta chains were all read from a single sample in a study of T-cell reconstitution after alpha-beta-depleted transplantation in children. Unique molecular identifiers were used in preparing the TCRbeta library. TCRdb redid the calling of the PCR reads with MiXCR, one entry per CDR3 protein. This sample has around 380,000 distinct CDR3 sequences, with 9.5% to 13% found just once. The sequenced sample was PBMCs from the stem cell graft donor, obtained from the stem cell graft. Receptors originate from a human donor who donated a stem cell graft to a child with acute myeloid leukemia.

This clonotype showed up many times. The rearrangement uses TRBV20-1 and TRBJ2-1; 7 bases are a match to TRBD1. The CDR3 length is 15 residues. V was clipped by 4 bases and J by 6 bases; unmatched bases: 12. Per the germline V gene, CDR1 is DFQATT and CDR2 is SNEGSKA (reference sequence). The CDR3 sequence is CSATATGIESNEQFF. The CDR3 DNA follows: TGCAGTGCTACCGCGACAGGGATAGAGAGCAATGAGCAGTTCTTC.

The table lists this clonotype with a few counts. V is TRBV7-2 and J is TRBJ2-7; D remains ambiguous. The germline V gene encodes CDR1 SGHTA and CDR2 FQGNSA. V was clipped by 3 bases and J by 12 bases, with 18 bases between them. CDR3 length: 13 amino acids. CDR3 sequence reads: CASSFSQRWRRYF. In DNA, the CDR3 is TGTGCCAGCAGCTTTAGTCAGCGCTGGAGACGGTACTTC.

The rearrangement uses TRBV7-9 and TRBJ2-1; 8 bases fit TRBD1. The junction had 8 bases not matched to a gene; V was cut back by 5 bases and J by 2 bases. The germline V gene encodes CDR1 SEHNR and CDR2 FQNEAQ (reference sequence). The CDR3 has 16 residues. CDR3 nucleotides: TGTGCCAGCAGCCCAGGGGGCGGGCCTACCTACAATGAGCAGTTCTTC. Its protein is CASSPGGGPTYNEQFF.

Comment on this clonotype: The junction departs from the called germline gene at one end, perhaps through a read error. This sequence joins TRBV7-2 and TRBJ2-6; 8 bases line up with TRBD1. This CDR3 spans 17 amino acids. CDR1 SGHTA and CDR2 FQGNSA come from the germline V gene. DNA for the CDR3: TGTGCCAGCAGCTTAGGACAGGGGCTCTCTGGGGCCAACGGCCTGACTTTC. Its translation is CASSLGQGLSGANGLTF.

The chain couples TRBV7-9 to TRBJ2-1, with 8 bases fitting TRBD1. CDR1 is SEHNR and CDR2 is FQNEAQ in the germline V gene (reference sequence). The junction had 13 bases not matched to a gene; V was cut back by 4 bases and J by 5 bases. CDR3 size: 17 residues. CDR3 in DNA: TGTGCCAGCAGCTCGAAACGGCGGGGACAGGCGGACAATGAGCAGTTCTTC. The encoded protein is CASSSKRRGQADNEQFF. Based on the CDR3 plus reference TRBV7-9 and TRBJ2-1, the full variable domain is DTGVSQNPRHKITKRGQNVTFRCDPISEHNRLYWYRQTLGQGPEFLTYFQNEAQLEKSRLLSDRFSAERPKGSFSTLEIQRTEQGDSAMYLCASSSKRRGQADNEQFFGPGTRLTVL.

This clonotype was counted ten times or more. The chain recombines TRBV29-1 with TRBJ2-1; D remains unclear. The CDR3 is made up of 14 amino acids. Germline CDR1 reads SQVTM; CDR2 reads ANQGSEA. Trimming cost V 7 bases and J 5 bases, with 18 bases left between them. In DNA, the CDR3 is TGCAGCGCTGGCCGGCGGCTTGGTGACAATGAGCAGTTCTTC. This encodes CSAGRRLGDNEQFF.

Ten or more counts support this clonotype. The CDR3 DNA follows: TGCAGTGCTAGCGGGACTAGCGGCGAATACGAGCAGTACTTC. Protein: CSASGTSGEYEQYF. This rearrangement joins TRBV20-1 to TRBJ2-7, with 11 bases aligning to TRBD2. Losses at the gene ends were 3 bases for V and 4 bases for J; bases not matched to a gene: 5. Per the germline V gene, CDR1 is DFQATT and CDR2 is SNEGSKA (reference sequence). The CDR3 sequence is 14 residues long.

Written as DNA, the CDR3 is TGTGCCAGCAGCGGAGGGCTAGCCTACAATGAGCAGTTCTTC. It translates to CASSGGLAYNEQFF. The rearrangement uses TRBV12-3 or TRBV12-4 and TRBJ2-1; possibly TRBD2 for D (6 bases). The CDR3 has 14 residues. Deletions cut 6 bases from V and 2 bases from J, with 11 bases between.

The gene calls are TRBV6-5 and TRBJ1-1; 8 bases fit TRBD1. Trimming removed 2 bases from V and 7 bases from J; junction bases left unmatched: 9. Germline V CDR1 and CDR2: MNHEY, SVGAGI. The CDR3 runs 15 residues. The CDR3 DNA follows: TGTGCCAGCAGTTACCCCGGACAGGGTAGACATGAAGCTTTCTTT. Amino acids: CASSYPGQGRHEAFF.

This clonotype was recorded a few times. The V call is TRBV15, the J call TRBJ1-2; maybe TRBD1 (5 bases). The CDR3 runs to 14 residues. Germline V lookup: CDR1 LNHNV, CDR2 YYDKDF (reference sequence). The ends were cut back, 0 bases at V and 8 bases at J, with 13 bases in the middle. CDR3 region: CATSRDRQGSGYTF. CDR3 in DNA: TGTGCCACCAGCAGAGATCGGCAGGGATCCGGCTACACCTTC.

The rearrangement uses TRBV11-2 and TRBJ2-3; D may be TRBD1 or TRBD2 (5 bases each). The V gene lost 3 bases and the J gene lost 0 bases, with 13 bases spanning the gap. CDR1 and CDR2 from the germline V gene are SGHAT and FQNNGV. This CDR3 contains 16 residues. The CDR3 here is CASSFGTTTSTDTQYF. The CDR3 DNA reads TGTGCCAGCAGCTTCGGGACCACCACTAGCACAGATACGCAGTATTTT.

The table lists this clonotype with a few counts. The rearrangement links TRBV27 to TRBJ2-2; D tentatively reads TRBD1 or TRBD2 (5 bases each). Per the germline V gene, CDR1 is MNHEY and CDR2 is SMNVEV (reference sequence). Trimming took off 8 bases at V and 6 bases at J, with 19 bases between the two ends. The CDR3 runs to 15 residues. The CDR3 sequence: CASSHRDPDPGELFF. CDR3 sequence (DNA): TGTGCCAGCTCGCACCGGGACCCCGACCCCGGGGAGCTGTTTTTT.

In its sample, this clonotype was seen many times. The CDR3 DNA reads TGCGCCAGCAGCTCCTCCTCAGGGGTCCAAGAGACCCAGTACTTC. Its protein product is CASSSSSGVQETQYF. The V gene is TRBV5-1, the J gene TRBJ2-5; perhaps TRBD1 as D (6 bases). The germline CDR1 and CDR2 sequences are SGHRS and YFSETQ. V was cut by 3 bases and J by 1 base, with 13 bases left in between. The CDR3 is 15 amino acids. Complete variable domain (other parts from reference TRBV5-1 and TRBJ2-5): KAGVTQTPRYLIKTRGQQVTLSCSPISGHRSVSWYQQTPGQGLQFLFEYFSETQRNKGNFPGRFSGRQFSNSRSEMNVSTLELGDSALYLCASSSSSGVQETQYFGPGTRLLVL.

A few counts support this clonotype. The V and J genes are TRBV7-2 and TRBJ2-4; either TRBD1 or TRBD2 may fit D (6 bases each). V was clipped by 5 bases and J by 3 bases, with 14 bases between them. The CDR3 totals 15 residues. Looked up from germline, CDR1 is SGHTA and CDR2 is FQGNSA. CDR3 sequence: CASSPQGGLKNIQYF. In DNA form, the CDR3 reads TGTGCCAGCAGCCCCCAAGGGGGGCTCAAAAACATTCAGTACTTC.

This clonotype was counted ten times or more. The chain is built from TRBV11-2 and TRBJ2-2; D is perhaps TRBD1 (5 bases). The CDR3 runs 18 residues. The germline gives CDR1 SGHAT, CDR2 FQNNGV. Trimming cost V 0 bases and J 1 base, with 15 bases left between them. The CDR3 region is CASSLDINGAQNTGELFF. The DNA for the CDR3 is TGTGCCAGCAGCTTAGATATCAATGGGGCCCAGAACACCGGGGAGCTGTTTTTT.

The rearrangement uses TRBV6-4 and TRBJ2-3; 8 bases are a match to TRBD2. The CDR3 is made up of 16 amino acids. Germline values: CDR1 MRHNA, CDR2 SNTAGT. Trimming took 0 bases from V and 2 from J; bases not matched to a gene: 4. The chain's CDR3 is CASSDSSGVPTDTQYF. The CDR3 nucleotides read TGTGCCAGCAGTGACTCTAGCGGGGTGCCCACAGATACGCAGTATTTT.

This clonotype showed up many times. The CDR3 reads CSAGLGGGVRQPQHF. The CDR3 DNA sequence: TGCAGTGCCGGCCTGGGCGGAGGGGTTAGGCAGCCCCAGCATTTT. The gene calls are TRBV20-1 and TRBJ1-5; D may be TRBD1 (5 bases). V was trimmed by 6 bases and J by 7 bases, leaving 22 bases between them. The CDR3 loop spans 15 amino acids. Germline assignment: CDR1 DFQATT and CDR2 SNEGSKA (reference sequence).

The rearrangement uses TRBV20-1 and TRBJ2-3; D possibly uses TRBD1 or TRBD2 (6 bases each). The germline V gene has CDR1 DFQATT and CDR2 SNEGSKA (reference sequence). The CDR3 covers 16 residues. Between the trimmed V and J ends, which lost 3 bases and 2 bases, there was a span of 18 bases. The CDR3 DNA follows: TGCAGTGCTAGTTTCGAAGGGCGGGGACACACAGATACGCAGTATTTT. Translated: CSASFEGRGHTDTQYF.

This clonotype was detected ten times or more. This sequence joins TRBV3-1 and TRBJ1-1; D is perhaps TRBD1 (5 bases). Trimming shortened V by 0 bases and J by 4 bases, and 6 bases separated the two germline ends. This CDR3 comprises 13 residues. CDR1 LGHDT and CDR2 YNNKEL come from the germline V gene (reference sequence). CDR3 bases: TGTGCCAGCAGCCAAGATGGGGGCACTGAAGCTTTCTTT. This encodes CASSQDGGTEAFF.

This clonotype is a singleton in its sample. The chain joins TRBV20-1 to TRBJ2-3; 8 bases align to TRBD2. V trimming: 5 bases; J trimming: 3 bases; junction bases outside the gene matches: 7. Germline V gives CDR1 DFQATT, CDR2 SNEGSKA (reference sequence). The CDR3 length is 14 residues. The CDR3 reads CSALTSGQTDTQYF. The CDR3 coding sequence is TGCAGTGCTCTTACTAGCGGACAGACAGATACGCAGTATTTT.